This T cell receptor (beta chain) appears in the sequencing data of a study of cytomegalovirus exposure and HLA in healthy donors. Both 60 Vbeta primers and 13 Jbeta primers went into the PCR. Method: immunoSEQ multiplex PCR; TCRdb's copy keeps in-frame clones and lacks some. The table records about 140,000 clones, over 75% of them present only once. The CDR3 spans 16 residues. Germline V CDR1 and CDR2: LNHDA, SQIVND (reference sequence). The V end was cut by 2 bases, the J end by 0 bases, with 8 bases between. J is TRBJ2-6 and V is TRBV19; D uncertain. The origin of this receptor is a woman aged 35 to 49 in good health and CMV-seronegative. The specimen was PBMCs. The CDR3 region has the DNA TGTGCCAGTAGTATAATCGGTGCCTCTGGGGCCAACGTCCTGACTTTC. Protein sequence: CASSIIGASGANVLTF.